These 20 T cell receptor beta chains were sequenced from one sample in a study of PD-1 blockade in classical Hodgkin lymphoma. Generated by immunoSEQ multiplex PCR, the TCRdb table keeps only in-frame clones and is missing some. The table has about 30,000 clones, almost 90% seen once. All trial patients relapsed after autologous stem cell transplantation. The authors enriched CD8+ T cells from thawed PBMCs via magnetic negative selection. The material sequenced was CD8+ T cells from blood, taken at baseline. The receptors shown here come from a human donor with classical Hodgkin lymphoma.

The chain is built from TRBV27 and TRBJ1-1, with unresolved D. This CDR3 has 16 amino acids. Germline CDR1 reads MNHEY; CDR2 reads SMNVEV (reference sequence). Trimming took off 0 bases at V and 0 bases at J, with 11 bases between the two ends. CDR3 DNA: TGTGCCAGCAGTTTATCCCATTCTGGTGTGAACACTGAAGCTTTCTTT. It specifies CASSLSHSGVNTEAFF.

The chain has TRBV28 and TRBJ2-2, with D hard to call. V gave up 1 base and J gave up 2 bases, with 8 bases separating them. In germline, CDR1 is MDHEN, CDR2 SYDVKM. This CDR3 is built from 15 residues. The CDR3 loop is CASSLSQFNTGELFF. The CDR3 coding sequence is TGTGCCAGCAGTTTATCGCAGTTCAACACCGGGGAGCTGTTTTTT. Filled out from reference TRBV28 and TRBJ2-2, the complete variable domain reads DVKVTQSSRYLVKRTGEKVFLECVQDMDHENMFWYRQDPGLGLRLIYFSYDVKMKEKGDIPEGYSVSREKKERFSLILESASTNQTSMYLCASSLSQFNTGELFFGEGSRLTVL.

The chain employs TRBV7-8 and TRBJ2-5; D might be TRBD2 (5 bases). Per the germline V gene, CDR1 is SGHVS and CDR2 is FQNEAQ. There are 17 residues in the CDR3. Trimming removed 7 bases at V and 5 bases at J, with 26 bases between. This CDR3 is CASIKRGRVTPGETQYF. CDR3 nucleotides: TGTGCCAGCATTAAACGAGGCAGAGTTACTCCGGGGGAGACCCAGTACTTC.

V gene TRBV5-1 combines with J gene TRBJ1-1; 9 bases agree with TRBD1. Germline CDR1 reads SGHRS; CDR2 reads YFSETQ. J lost 8 bases, V lost 3 bases, and 11 bases had no gene match. The length of the CDR3 is 15 residues. CDR3 nucleotides: TGCGCCAGCAGCTATGAAATACAGGGGGCCGAGGAAGCTTTCTTT. Its protein is CASSYEIQGAEEAFF.

The genes are TRBV27 and TRBJ1-1; TRBD1 agrees at 9 bases. This CDR3 is 13 amino acids long. After removal of 8 bases from V and 6 bases from J, the junction contained 7 bases not matched to a gene. Germline V lookup: CDR1 MNHEY, CDR2 SMNVEV (reference sequence). CDR3 DNA: TGTGCCAGCGGGGACAGGGTTCCTTCTGAAGCTTTCTTT. Amino acid sequence: CASGDRVPSEAFF.

J is TRBJ2-1 and V is TRBV5-6; 7 positions match TRBD2. With V trimmed by 0 bases and J by 8 bases, 11 bases remained unmatched. The germline CDR1 and CDR2 sequences are SGHDT and YYEEEE. CDR3 length: 16 amino acids. This CDR3 reads CASSLVLAWSGDEQFF. Written as DNA, the CDR3 is TGTGCCAGCAGCTTGGTACTAGCGTGGAGTGGGGATGAGCAGTTCTTC. Complete variable domain (other parts from reference TRBV5-6 and TRBJ2-1): DAGVTQSPTHLIKTRGQQVTLRCSPKSGHDTVSWYQQALGQGPQFIFQYYEEEERQRGNFPDRFSGHQFPNYSSELNVNALLLGDSALYLCASSLVLAWSGDEQFFGPGTRLTVL.

The rearrangement joins TRBV19 to TRBJ2-7; D is undetermined. Trimming removed 0 bases from V and 3 bases from J, with 9 bases in between. The CDR3 has 14 residues. In germline, CDR1 is LNHDA, CDR2 SQIVND (reference sequence). The CDR3 nucleotides are TGTGCCAGTAGTATAGAATCAGCTGGCTACGAGCAGTACTTC. Amino acid sequence: CASSIESAGYEQYF.

The chain combines TRBV12-5 with TRBJ1-2; D is undetermined. The CDR3 loop spans 13 amino acids. Between the trimmed V and J ends, which lost 1 base and 4 bases, there was a span of 7 bases. Germline CDR1 is LGHNT and CDR2 is FRNRAP. In DNA, the CDR3 is TGTGCTAGTGGTTTGGCCAGTTCCTATGGCTACACCTTC. Translation gives CASGLASSYGYTF.

This chain connects TRBV5-1 to TRBJ1-4; 7 bases align to TRBD1. CDR1 SGHRS and CDR2 YFSETQ come from the germline V gene. The CDR3 runs 17 residues. Unmatched junction bases numbered 8, after V lost 3 bases and J lost 0 bases. The CDR3 reads CASSWDSPSATNEKLFF. The CDR3 DNA reads TGCGCCAGCAGCTGGGACAGCCCTAGCGCAACTAATGAAAAACTGTTTTTT.

This clone has more than one count but fewer than ten. The identical CDR3 is also encoded by other nucleotide sequences in the sample. This sequence joins TRBV27 and TRBJ2-7; no reliable D call. CDR3 size: 12 residues. Looked up from germline, CDR1 is MNHEY and CDR2 is SMNVEV (reference sequence). Deletions cut 5 bases from V and 0 bases from J, with 5 bases between. For the CDR3, the DNA is TGTGCCAGCAGTCCTAGCTCCTACGAGCAGTACTTC. Translated: CASSPSSYEQYF.

The CDR3 nucleotides are TGTGCCAGCAGCTCCCTGGCCCTTATTGGGACAGCCTACGAGCAGTACTTC. Its protein is CASSSLALIGTAYEQYF. V gene TRBV25-1 combines with J gene TRBJ2-7; TRBD1 matches 7 bases. The germline CDR1 and CDR2 sequences are MGHDK and SYGVNS. This CDR3 contains 17 residues. Trimming took 6 bases from V and 2 from J; bases not matched to a gene: 16.

This clone was seen a few times. V gene TRBV28 combines with J gene TRBJ1-1; D unclear. CDR3 size: 12 residues. Germline V lookup: CDR1 MDHEN, CDR2 SYDVKM. The V end lost 2 bases, the J end lost 6 bases, and 7 bases lay between the germline ends. The CDR3: CASSLPAPEAFF. The CDR3 coding sequence is TGTGCCAGCAGTTTACCTGCCCCTGAAGCTTTCTTT.

CDR3 DNA: TGTGCCAGCAGCTTAAGAGCGGCACCCTCCTACGAGCAGTACTTC. Its protein product is CASSLRAAPSYEQYF. This chain connects TRBV11-3 to TRBJ2-7; D may be TRBD2 (5 bases). V dropped 2 bases and J dropped 0 bases, with 11 bases sitting between them. Germline V lookup: CDR1 SGHNT, CDR2 YENEEA. The CDR3 is 15 amino acids. Supplemented by reference TRBV11-3 and TRBJ2-7, the full variable domain reads EAGVVQSPRYKIIEKKQPVAFWCNPISGHNTLYWYLQNLGQGPELLIRYENEEAVDDSQLPKDRFSAERLKGVDSTLKIQPAELGDSAVYLCASSLRAAPSYEQYFGPGTRLTVT.

The V and J genes are TRBV4-1 and TRBJ2-3; 9 positions match TRBD1. The CDR3 is made up of 16 amino acids. The germline V gene has CDR1 MGHRA and CDR2 YSYEKL. J gave up 1 base and V 4 bases, and 6 bases lay outside the gene matches. As DNA, the CDR3 is TGCGCCAGCAGCCTTCAACAGGGGGCGGGCACAGATACGCAGTATTTT. Its translation is CASSLQQGAGTDTQYF.

The chain is built from TRBV25-1 and TRBJ2-7, with TRBD2 matching 10 bases. This CDR3 region has 11 residues. Germline loops: CDR1 MGHDK, CDR2 SYGVNS. Germline trimming cut 8 bases from V and 12 bases from J; bases unmatched to any gene: 7. In DNA, the CDR3 is TGTGCCAGCGGTTTAGCGGGAGGTTGGTACTTC. Encoded protein: CASGLAGGWYF.

J is TRBJ2-7 and V is TRBV7-6; D tentatively reads TRBD1 or TRBD2 (5 bases each). The germline V and J ends were trimmed by 3 bases and 3 bases, with 12 bases remaining between them. The germline gives CDR1 SGHVS, CDR2 FNYEAQ. The CDR3 loop spans 14 amino acids. The CDR3 DNA reads as TGTGCCAGCAGCTTCCGGGACGGAAACTACGAGCAGTACTTC. Translating it yields CASSFRDGNYEQYF.

For this clone: A junction end diverges from the germline sequence, so it may reflect a read error. The chain links TRBV5-3 to TRBJ1-1; D gene uncertain. TRBV5-3 is recorded as an ORF, its role being uncertain. The CDR3 covers 13 residues. In DNA form, the CDR3 reads TGTGCCAGCAGCTTAGTGACCGAGAACGAAGCTTTCTTT. Its translation: CASSLVTENEAFF.

Comments on this clone: Compared with germline, one end of the junction differs, possibly owing to a read error. The chain links TRBV2 to TRBJ1-1; no firm D call. The CDR3 consists of 10 residues. The germline CDR1 and CDR2 sequences are SNHLY and FYNNEI. CDR3 coding DNA: TGCAGGTCGCGCGGCACTGAAGCTTTCTTT. Its protein is CRSRGTEAFF.

This clone showed up just a few times. The J gene is TRBJ1-2, the V gene TRBV7-9; TRBD1 matches 8 bases. The CDR3 is 15 residues long. V lost 2 bases, J lost 8 bases, and 10 bases stayed unmatched. CDR1 and CDR2 from the germline V gene are SEHNR and FQNEAQ (reference sequence). CDR3 amino acids: CASSLTETGDGGYTF. Here the CDR3 DNA reads TGTGCCAGCAGCTTAACCGAGACAGGGGACGGCGGCTACACCTTC.

The chain recombines TRBV4-2 with TRBJ1-1; tentative D call: TRBD1 (5 bases). The CDR3 consists of 15 residues. Looked up from germline, CDR1 is LGHNA and CDR2 is YNFKEQ. V lost 4 bases, J lost 0 bases, and 12 bases lay in between. The CDR3 is CASSLPGLMNTEAFF. CDR3 DNA: TGTGCCAGCAGCCTTCCGGGACTGATGAACACTGAAGCTTTCTTT.